This T cell receptor beta chain was captured by sequencing in a study of cytomegalovirus exposure and HLA in healthy donors. Study findings and constraints: CMV serostatus stood as the only immune exposure information on hand. A reported reduction in N-insertions relative to the approximately 670-donor mean was seen in an Asian-associated ancestry cluster in a later analysis.

Germline CDR1 SGHTA, CDR2 FQGTGA. The CDR3 extends over 16 amino acids. V was cut by 5 bases and J by 0 bases, with 15 bases left in between. The PCR had 60 Vbeta and 13 Jbeta primers. Per the authors' pipeline: It was a later analysis that counted tens of millions of unique TCR beta chains, of which some 9.9 million were shared. The repertoire was sequenced with immunoSEQ multiplex PCR; TCRdb's copy has only in-frame clones and lacks some. V, J and clone size reflect that table, while D and trimming were determined from the DNA. This table has around 94,000 clones, roughly 78% appearing once. As for this clone: Its antigen is not known.

The source is a woman aged 40 to 55 in good health and CMV-seropositive. The sample consisted of PBMCs. The rearrangement joins TRBV7-3 to TRBJ2-3, with D uncertain. The CDR3 loop is CASSPNQVTSTDTQYF. The DNA of the CDR3 is TGTGCCAGCAGCCCCAACCAGGTGACCAGCACAGATACGCAGTATTTT.